This entry lists 23 T cell receptor beta chains sequenced from one sample in a study of T cell responses to AZD1222 COVID-19 vaccine. Some clones are missing from TCRdb's copy, which holds only in-frame ones; the method was immunoSEQ multiplex PCR. Seen here are about 200,000 clones, approximately 90% observed once, and the top ten hold 3.6%. This sample comprised peripheral blood, obtained 28 days after the second dose of the MenACWY control vaccine. The origin of the receptors is an adult who received the MenACWY meningococcal vaccine as a control.

CDR3 sequence: CASSRGTSLREETQYF. CDR3 nucleotide sequence: TGTGCCAGCAGCCGCGGGACTAGTCTCCGGGAGGAGACCCAGTACTTC. The genes are TRBV3-1 (or the pseudogene TRBV3-2) and TRBJ2-5, with 8 nucleotides matching TRBD2. CDR3 length: 16 residues. The germline gives CDR1 LGHDT, CDR2 YNNKEL (reference sequence). V lost 4 bases and J lost 5; bases outside the gene matches: 12.

The chain carries TRBV12-3 or TRBV12-4 and TRBJ2-3; no reliable D call. The CDR3 covers 12 residues. Trimming removed 2 bases at V and 5 bases at J, with 5 bases between. This CDR3 is CASSLLRDTQYF. The CDR3 nucleotides read TGTGCCAGCAGTTTACTCCGAGATACGCAGTATTTT.

The rearrangement joins TRBV6-1 to TRBJ2-1; D uncertain. The CDR3 contains 11 residues. Trimming removed 3 bases at V and 5 bases at J, with 2 bases between. The germline CDR1 and CDR2 sequences are MNHNS and SASEGT. This CDR3 is CASSDNNEQFF. The CDR3 region has the DNA TGTGCCAGCAGTGACAACAATGAGCAGTTCTTC.

The CDR3 loop reads CASSQDRLGGQPQHF. CDR3 coding DNA: TGCGCCAGCAGCCAAGATCGGCTGGGAGGTCAGCCCCAGCATTTT. This chain uses TRBV4-3 with TRBJ1-5; D gene unclear. CDR1 LGHNA and CDR2 YSLEER come from the germline V gene. This CDR3 region has 15 residues. The V end was cut by 0 bases, the J end by 6 bases, with 12 bases between.

This clone is a singleton in its sample. The chain couples TRBV11-2 to TRBJ1-5; TRBD1 aligns across 7 bases. The length of the CDR3 is 16 residues. V was pared by 3 bases and J by 3 bases, with 8 bases of the junction left unmatched. The germline gives CDR1 SGHAT, CDR2 FQNNGV. The CDR3 spells CASSFGTGTANQPQHF. As DNA, the CDR3 is TGTGCCAGCAGCTTCGGGACCGGGACAGCCAATCAGCCCCAGCATTTT.

This clone was observed once. The rearrangement joins TRBV28 to TRBJ2-7; no reliable D call. This CDR3 is built from 12 residues. The germline CDR1 and CDR2 sequences are MDHEN and SYDVKM. The ends were cut back, 7 bases at V and 2 bases at J, with 9 bases in the middle. Here the CDR3 reads CASTDGPYEQYF. The CDR3 nucleotides read TGTGCCAGCACAGACGGACCCTACGAGCAGTACTTC. Drawing the rest from reference TRBV28 and TRBJ2-7, the complete variable domain is DVKVTQSSRYLVKRTGEKVFLECVQDMDHENMFWYRQDPGLGLRLIYFSYDVKMKEKGDIPEGYSVSREKKERFSLILESASTNQTSMYLCASTDGPYEQYFGPGTRLTVT.

The J gene is TRBJ1-3, the V gene TRBV10-1, with no clear D. V was clipped by 2 bases and J by 0 bases, with 5 bases between them. The CDR3 is 14 residues long. Looked up from germline, CDR1 is WNHNN and CDR2 is SYGVQD (reference sequence). The CDR3 DNA reads as TGCGCCAGCAGTGAGGACATCTCTGGAAACACCATATATTTT. It translates to CASSEDISGNTIYF.

The chain recombines TRBV5-1 with TRBJ2-7; a weak D match, TRBD1 (6 bases). Trimming took off 5 bases at V and 0 bases at J, with 18 bases between the two ends. CDR1 is SGHRS, CDR2 YFSETQ, per germline. CDR3 length equals 16 residues. The CDR3 nucleotides read TGCGCCAGCAGTCCCGTGTTCGGACAGAGCTCCTACGAGCAGTACTTC. Translation: CASSPVFGQSSYEQYF.

J is TRBJ2-1 and V is TRBV7-9; 15 bases are a match to TRBD2. Germline CDR1 is SEHNR and CDR2 is FQNEAQ (reference sequence). This CDR3 is 19 amino acids long. Losses at the gene ends were 4 bases for V and 2 bases for J; bases not matched to a gene: 9. CDR3 coding DNA: TGTGCCAGCAGCTCCCCGGGACTAGCGGGGGGATTTACCTACAATGAGCAGTTCTTC. It is translated as CASSSPGLAGGFTYNEQFF. Full variable domain (outside the CDR3, taken from reference TRBV7-9 and TRBJ2-1): DTGVSQNPRHKITKRGQNVTFRCDPISEHNRLYWYRQTLGQGPEFLTYFQNEAQLEKSRLLSDRFSAERPKGSFSTLEIQRTEQGDSAMYLCASSSPGLAGGFTYNEQFFGPGTRLTVL.

The rearrangement uses TRBV5-1 and TRBJ2-3; 10 bases fit TRBD2. CDR1 is SGHRS, CDR2 YFSETQ, per germline. CDR3 length: 18 residues. V dropped 0 bases and J dropped 0; count of bases not matched to a gene: 7. The chain's CDR3 is CASSLVGSGRPSTDTQYF. In DNA form, the CDR3 reads TGCGCCAGCAGCTTGGTCGGTAGCGGGAGGCCTAGCACAGATACGCAGTATTTT.

V and J are TRBV19 and TRBJ1-1, with TRBD1 as a possible D gene (5 bases). V shed 4 bases and J shed 0 bases, with 9 bases lying between them. There are 14 residues in the CDR3. Germline V gives CDR1 LNHDA, CDR2 SQIVND (reference sequence). The CDR3 DNA reads TGTGCCAGTAGTACCCAGGGATTGAACACTGAAGCTTTCTTT. Protein product: CASSTQGLNTEAFF.

This rearrangement joins TRBV7-6 to TRBJ2-3; 12 positions agree with TRBD2. This CDR3 has 18 amino acids. Germline CDR1 and CDR2: SGHVS and FNYEAQ. With 5 bases clipped from V and 8 bases from J, the junction kept 17 bases outside the gene matches. The CDR3 DNA sequence: TGTGCCAGCAGCCCCTTAGCGCCCGGACTAGCGGGAATGGGTACGCAGTATTTT. Translating gives CASSPLAPGLAGMGTQYF.

This chain connects TRBV5-1 to TRBJ1-1; D might be TRBD1 (5 bases). The germline V gene encodes CDR1 SGHRS and CDR2 YFSETQ. Trimming removed 0 bases at V and 0 bases at J, with 21 bases between. The CDR3 length is 19 residues. CDR3: CASSLESGRTGPMNTEAFF. Written as DNA, the CDR3 is TGCGCCAGCAGCTTGGAAAGCGGTAGAACAGGACCTATGAACACTGAAGCTTTCTTT.

This clone was seen only once. This sequence joins TRBV27 and TRBJ2-3; the D is unclear. Trimming removed 6 bases from V and 2 bases from J, with 9 bases in between. From germline, CDR1 is MNHEY and CDR2 SMNVEV (reference sequence). The CDR3 has 13 amino acids. The CDR3 loop reads CASSPQHTDTQYF. The CDR3 nucleotides read TGTGCCAGCAGCCCCCAGCACACAGATACGCAGTATTTT.

The gene calls are TRBV6-5 and TRBJ1-2; tentative D call: TRBD1 (6 bases). CDR1 is MNHEY and CDR2 is SVGAGI in the germline V gene. This CDR3 is 15 amino acids long. Deletions cut 6 bases from V and 2 bases from J, with 16 bases between. CDR3 nucleotide sequence: TGTGCCAGCAGAGTACAGGGCCAAGAGAACTATGGCTACACCTTC. Its translation: CASRVQGQENYGYTF.

The chain is built from TRBV4-1 and TRBJ1-1; D remains ambiguous. Germline CDR1 reads MGHRA; CDR2 reads YSYEKL. This CDR3 comprises 14 residues. Trimming pared 6 bases from V and 1 base from J, leaving 12 bases between. The chain's CDR3 is CASSFLGENTEAFF. The CDR3 DNA follows: TGCGCCAGCAGTTTCCTTGGGGAGAACACTGAAGCTTTCTTT.

The chain is built from TRBV5-5 and TRBJ1-1; D not certain. From germline, CDR1 is SGHKS and CDR2 YYEKEE (reference sequence). V lost 3 bases and J lost 2, with 14 bases in between. The CDR3 has 15 amino acids. The CDR3 here is CASSSTVQVNTEAFF. The CDR3 bases are TGTGCCAGCAGCTCCACCGTCCAGGTCAACACTGAAGCTTTCTTT.

The chain joins TRBV28 to TRBJ1-1; D is uncertain. CDR1 MDHEN and CDR2 SYDVKM come from the germline V gene. The CDR3 extends over 12 amino acids. V was shortened by 7 bases and J by 4 bases, with 10 bases between the two germline ends. CDR3 DNA: TGTGCCAGCACCTCCCCCCGCACTGAAGCTTTCTTT. It is translated as CASTSPRTEAFF.

The chain joins TRBV21-1 to TRBJ2-5; TRBD2, as called in the table, went unchecked against the DNA. TRBV21-1 is deemed a pseudogene. The CDR3 loop spans 19 amino acids. The CDR3 sequence is CASSRRGRLAGSRGETQYF. CDR3 nucleotide sequence: TGTGCCAGCAGCCGCAGAGGAAGGCTAGCGGGATCCCGGGGAGAGACCCAGTACTTC.

CDR3 nucleotides: TGTGCCAGCAGCCACGAGGTGGGGGCGCGGGGAAACACCATATATTTT. The encoded protein is CASSHEVGARGNTIYF. The chain recombines TRBV4-2 with TRBJ1-3; perhaps TRBD1 as D (6 bases). The V and J ends lost 3 bases and 4 bases respectively, with 16 bases between them. CDR1 and CDR2 from the germline V gene are LGHNA and YNFKEQ. This CDR3 region has 16 residues.

The V call is TRBV19, the J call TRBJ1-2; D ambiguous. From germline, CDR1 is LNHDA and CDR2 SQIVND (reference sequence). The CDR3 sequence is 12 residues long. Between the trimmed V and J ends, which lost 5 bases and 0 bases, there was a span of 4 bases. DNA of the CDR3: TGTGCCAGTAGTCTCGCTAACTATGGCTACACCTTC. It codes for CASSLANYGYTF.

The chain recombines TRBV5-1 with TRBJ1-1; TRBD1 agrees at 8 bases. CDR3 length equals 13 residues. CDR1 and CDR2 from the germline V gene are SGHRS and YFSETQ. V shed 9 bases, J shed 3 bases, and the junction held 7 bases outside the gene matches. CDR3 sequence: CATTTGEDTEAFF. The CDR3 DNA reads TGCGCCACAACGACAGGGGAGGACACTGAAGCTTTCTTT. Supplemented by reference TRBV5-1 and TRBJ1-1, the full variable domain reads KAGVTQTPRYLIKTRGQQVTLSCSPISGHRSVSWYQQTPGQGLQFLFEYFSETQRNKGNFPGRFSGRQFSNSRSEMNVSTLELGDSALYLCATTTGEDTEAFFGQGTRLTVV.

This chain links TRBV14 with TRBJ2-1; 8 bases match TRBD2. The CDR3 length is 13 residues. Germline lookup yields CDR1 SGHDN and CDR2 FVKESK. V gave up 1 base and J gave up 14 bases; unmatched junction bases: 7. DNA for the CDR3: TGTGCCAGCAGCCAAGTGGGAGCGGGAGTCGAGTTCTTC. Its translation: CASSQVGAGVEFF.